This TCR beta chain was observed in a study of sequential checkpoint blockade in melanoma. At the level of the study: Each arm's sequence ended with maintenance nivolumab.

Produced via immunoSEQ multiplex PCR; TCRdb's table is partial and in-frame only. This sample has approximately 9,000 clones, with roughly 72% found just once. The sample holds one count of this clone. Treatment: randomized to nivolumab then ipilimumab (arm A) or the reverse (arm B). No patient had prior DNA-damaging chemotherapy. The receptor was isolated from a human donor with melanoma. This material consisted of CD8+ T cells sorted from blood (inferred from file names), taken from a patient given nivolumab and ipilimumab in sequence.

In DNA form, the CDR3 reads TGCGCCAGCAGCCAAGCGACTCGGAACAATGAGCAGTTCTTC. Its translation is CASSQATRNNEQFF. This chain uses TRBV4-1 with TRBJ2-1; D gene unclear. Trimming cost V 1 base and J 5 bases, with 9 bases left between them. The CDR3 consists of 14 residues. The germline V gene encodes CDR1 MGHRA and CDR2 YSYEKL.